This T cell receptor (beta chain) was observed in a study of molecular identifiers for immune sequencing clone quantification. Trimming took 7 bases from V and 5 from J; bases not matched to a gene: 9. This CDR3 is 15 amino acids long. Per the germline V gene, CDR1 is LNHDA and CDR2 is SQIVND (reference sequence). MiXCR was run by TCRdb on the PCR reads, yielding one entry per CDR3 protein. This sample carries over 600,000 distinct CDR3 sequences, roughly 21% of them seen once, and the ten largest clones take roughly 0.83%. This clonotype was observed many times. The receptor's source is a human donor in good health. Some libraries in this study had Jurkat cell RNA spiked in. The sample consisted of naive CD8+ T cells from blood, with Jurkat cell RNA spiked in. This sample's subset: FACS-sorted CD8+CD4-CCR7+CD45RA+ naive T cells. This chain joins TRBV19 and TRBJ1-5, with 9 bases fitting TRBD1. In nucleotides, the CDR3 is TGTGCCAGTACCCCCCTGGGACAGGGTGATCAGCCCCAGCATTTT. It codes for CASTPLGQGDQPQHF. Filled out from reference TRBV19 and TRBJ1-5, the complete variable domain reads DGGITQSPKYLFRKEGQNVTLSCEQNLNHDAMYWYRQDPGQGLRLIYYSQIVNDFQKGDIAEGYSVSREKKESFPLTVTSAQKNPTAFYLCASTPLGQGDQPQHFGDGTRLSIL.